This record concerns one T cell receptor beta chain sequence. These data originate in a study of T cell responses to AZD1222 COVID-19 vaccine. The V gene lost 1 base and the J gene lost 7 bases, with 8 bases spanning the gap. Germline loops: CDR1 LNHNV, CDR2 YYDKDF (reference sequence). This CDR3 region has 12 residues. Assay used: immunoSEQ multiplex PCR; TCRdb lists only in-frame clones, some missing. The table shows around 92,000 clones, with roughly nine tenths occurring only once. The genes are TRBV15 and TRBJ2-7, with D possibly matching TRBD2 (5 bases). The specimen was peripheral blood, collected on day 0 of AZD1222 vaccination. The receptor's source is an adult in good health. The CDR3 DNA follows: TGTGCCACCAGCAGAGTGGGAGTGGAGCAGTACTTC. Translation: CATSRVGVEQYF.